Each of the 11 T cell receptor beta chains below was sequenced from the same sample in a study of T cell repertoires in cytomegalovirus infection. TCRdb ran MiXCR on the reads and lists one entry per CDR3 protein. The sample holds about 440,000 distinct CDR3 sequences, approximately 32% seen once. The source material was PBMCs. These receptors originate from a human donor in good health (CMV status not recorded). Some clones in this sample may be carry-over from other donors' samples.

CDR3 nucleotides: TGCGCCAGCAGTGAGTCCTACTACGAGCAGTACTTC. It translates to CASSESYYEQYF. The chain carries TRBV10-2 and TRBJ2-7; D is undetermined. Per germline, CDR1 WSHSY and CDR2 SAAADI. Trimming took off 0 bases at V and 3 bases at J, with 3 bases between the two ends. The CDR3 has 12 amino acids.

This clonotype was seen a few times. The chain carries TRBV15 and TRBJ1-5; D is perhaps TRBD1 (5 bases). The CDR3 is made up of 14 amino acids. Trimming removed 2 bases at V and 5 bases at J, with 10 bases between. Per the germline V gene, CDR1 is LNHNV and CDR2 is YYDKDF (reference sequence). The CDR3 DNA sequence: TGTGCCACCAGCAGACTCGGGGGGGATCAGCCCCAGCATTTT. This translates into CATSRLGGDQPQHF.

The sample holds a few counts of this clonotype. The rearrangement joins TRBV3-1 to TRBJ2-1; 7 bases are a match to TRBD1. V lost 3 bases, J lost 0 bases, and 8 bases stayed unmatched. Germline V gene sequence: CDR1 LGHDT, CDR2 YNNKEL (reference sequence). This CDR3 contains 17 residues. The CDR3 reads CASSHDRAPRSYNEQFF. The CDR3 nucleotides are TGTGCCAGCAGCCATGACAGGGCCCCACGCTCCTACAATGAGCAGTTCTTC.

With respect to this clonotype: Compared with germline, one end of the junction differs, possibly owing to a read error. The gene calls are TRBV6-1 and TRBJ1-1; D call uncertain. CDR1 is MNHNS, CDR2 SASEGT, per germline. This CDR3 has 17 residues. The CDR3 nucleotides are TGTGCCAGCAGAAGTAACGTAGGATTGGGTATGAACCCTGAAGCTTTCTTT. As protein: CASRSNVGLGMNPEAFF.

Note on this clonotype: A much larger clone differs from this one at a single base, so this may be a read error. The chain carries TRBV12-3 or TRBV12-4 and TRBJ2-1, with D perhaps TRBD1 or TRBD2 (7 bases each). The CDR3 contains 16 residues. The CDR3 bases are TGTGCCAGCAGAATTCAGGGGGGGGGCTCCTACAAGGAGCAGTTCTTC. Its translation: CASRIQGGGSYKEQFF.

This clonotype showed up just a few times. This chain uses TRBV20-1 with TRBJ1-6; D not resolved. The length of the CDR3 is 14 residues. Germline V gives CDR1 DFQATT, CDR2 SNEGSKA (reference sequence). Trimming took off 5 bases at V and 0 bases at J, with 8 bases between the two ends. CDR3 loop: CSAGMSSYNSPLHF. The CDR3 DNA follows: TGCAGTGCTGGAATGAGCTCCTATAATTCACCCCTCCACTTT.

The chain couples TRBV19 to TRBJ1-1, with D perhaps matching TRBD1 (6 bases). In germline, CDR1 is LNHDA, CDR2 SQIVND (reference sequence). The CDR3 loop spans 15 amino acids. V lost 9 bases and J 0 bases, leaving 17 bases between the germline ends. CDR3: CASHISGGMNTEAFF. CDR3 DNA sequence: TGTGCCAGCCATATTTCTGGGGGCATGAACACTGAAGCTTTCTTT.

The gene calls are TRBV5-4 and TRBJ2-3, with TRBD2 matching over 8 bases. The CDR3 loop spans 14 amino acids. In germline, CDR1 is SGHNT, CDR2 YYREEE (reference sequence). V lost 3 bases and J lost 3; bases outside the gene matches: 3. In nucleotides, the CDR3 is TGTGCCAGCAGCTCGGCGGGGGGAACAGATACGCAGTATTTT. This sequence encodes CASSSAGGTDTQYF.

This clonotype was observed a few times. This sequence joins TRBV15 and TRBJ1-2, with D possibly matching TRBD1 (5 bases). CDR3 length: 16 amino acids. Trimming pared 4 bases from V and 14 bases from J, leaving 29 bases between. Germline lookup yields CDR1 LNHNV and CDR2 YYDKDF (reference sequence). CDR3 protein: CATSIGRALGYVGETF. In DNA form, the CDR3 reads TGTGCCACCAGCATCGGCAGGGCCCTAGGCTATGTGGGGGAGACCTTC.

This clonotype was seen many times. The CDR3 DNA follows: TGTGCCAGCAGCTTAGGGGCAGCAGGCACCGGGGAGCTGTTTTTT. Encoded protein: CASSLGAAGTGELFF. The chain couples TRBV7-6 to TRBJ2-2; D ambiguous. Trimming cost V 1 base and J 4 bases, with 10 bases left between them. The CDR3 totals 15 residues. Germline values: CDR1 SGHVS, CDR2 FNYEAQ.

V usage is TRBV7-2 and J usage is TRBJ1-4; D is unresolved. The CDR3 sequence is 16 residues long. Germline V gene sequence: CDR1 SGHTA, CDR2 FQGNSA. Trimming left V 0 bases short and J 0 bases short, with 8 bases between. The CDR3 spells CASSLALRATNEKLFF. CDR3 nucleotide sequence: TGTGCCAGCAGCTTAGCGCTCAGAGCAACTAATGAAAAACTGTTTTTT.